This entry describes one T cell receptor beta chain. Its antigen is currently unknown. This sample was included in a study of beta chain features in type 1 diabetes. The wider study: Age, gender, cell numbers and subset yield matched between patients and controls.

V shed 5 bases, J shed 5 bases, and the junction held 17 bases outside the gene matches. Germline assignment: CDR1 SQVTM and CDR2 ANQGSEA. This CDR3 is built from 16 residues. Study-wide points: When Type 1 diabetes patients were examined, their TCRB CDR3s proved moderately but significantly shorter in all four CD4+ subsets.

Expressed TCRB transcripts got sequenced, as all isolated RNA was reverse transcribed. Some clones are missing from TCRdb's copy, which holds only in-frame ones; the method was immunoSEQ multiplex PCR. The sample carries fewer than 250,000 clones, 68% recorded once. The receptor comes from a man aged 30 to 39 in good health. The chain combines TRBV29-1 with TRBJ2-5; the match to TRBD2 covers 7 bases. Sequencing input: naive CD4+ T cells from blood. CDR3 region: CSVLLLLWTSRETQYF. As DNA, the CDR3 is TGCAGCGTTCTCCTCCTACTTTGGACTAGTCGGGAGACCCAGTACTTC.